This T cell receptor beta chain was documented in a study of resident and recirculating memory T cells in vitiligo. Study background: Whole samples, not sorted cells, were homogenized and used for genomic DNA extraction.

Libraries were prepared by immunoSEQ multiplex PCR; TCRdb keeps only in-frame clonotypes and omits some of them. The sample consists of 70,000 or so clones, approximately 89% of them appearing once. CDR3 length: 13 amino acids. Between the trimmed V and J ends, which lost 8 bases and 2 bases, there was a span of 10 bases. The germline CDR1 and CDR2 sequences are LNHDA and SQIVND (reference sequence). Study-wide results and limits: Sequences differed between biopsy sites and patients, suggesting private specificity.

Patients' lesions had not changed for the previous 6 months. Patients had received no treatment within the previous three months. As concerns this clone: The antigen is unknown.

The sequence was obtained from a male donor with vitiligo. Sequencing was performed on blood. The chain has TRBV19 and TRBJ1-5; D not certain. The DNA for the CDR3 is TGTGCCAGTGGTTCGGTGGGCAATCAGCCCCAGCATTTT. It codes for CASGSVGNQPQHF.